This TCR beta chain originates from a study of cytomegalovirus exposure and HLA in healthy donors. Study-level findings and limits: The majority of TCR sequences were rare, yet some public TCRs appeared in many donors. A list of around 160 TCR beta chains associated with cytomegalovirus was given. In vitro confirmation showed a few CMV-associated chains to be CMV antigen specific.

V shed 2 bases, J shed 8 bases, and the junction held 5 bases outside the gene matches. CDR3 length: 14 residues. Germline V gene data show CDR1 as KGHSH and CDR2 as LQKENI. As regards this clone: Its antigen is not known.

Clones were sequenced by immunoSEQ multiplex PCR, and TCRdb holds only the in-frame ones, with some missing. The table lists more than 85,000 clones, around 96% of them singletons. The chain carries TRBV18 and TRBJ1-4; 7 nucleotides agree with TRBD1. Sequencing was performed on PBMCs. This clonotype originated in a young woman in good health and CMV-seronegative. Here the CDR3 reads CASSPNRGDEKLFF. CDR3 sequence (DNA): TGTGCCAGCTCACCAAACAGGGGAGACGAAAAACTGTTTTTT.